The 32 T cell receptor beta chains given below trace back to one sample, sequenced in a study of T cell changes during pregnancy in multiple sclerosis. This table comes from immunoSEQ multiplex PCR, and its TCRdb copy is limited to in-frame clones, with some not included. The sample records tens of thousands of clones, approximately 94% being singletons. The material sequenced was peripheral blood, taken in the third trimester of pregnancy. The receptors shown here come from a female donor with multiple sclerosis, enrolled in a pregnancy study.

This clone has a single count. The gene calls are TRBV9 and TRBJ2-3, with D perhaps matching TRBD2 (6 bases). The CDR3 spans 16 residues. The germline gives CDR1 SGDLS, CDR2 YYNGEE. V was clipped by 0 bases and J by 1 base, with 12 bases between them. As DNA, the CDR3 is TGTGCCAGCAGCGTAGTCCCCGGGACTGGCACAGATACGCAGTATTTT. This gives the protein CASSVVPGTGTDTQYF.

The CDR3 nucleotides read TGTGCCAGCAGCATGACGGGACAGGTGAACACTGAAGCTTTCTTT. It translates to CASSMTGQVNTEAFF. The rearrangement uses TRBV9 and TRBJ1-1; TRBD1 matches at 8 bases. Germline lookup yields CDR1 SGDLS and CDR2 YYNGEE. The CDR3 is 15 residues long. The V gene end was trimmed by 4 bases and the J gene end by 0 bases; junction bases not matched to a gene: 5.

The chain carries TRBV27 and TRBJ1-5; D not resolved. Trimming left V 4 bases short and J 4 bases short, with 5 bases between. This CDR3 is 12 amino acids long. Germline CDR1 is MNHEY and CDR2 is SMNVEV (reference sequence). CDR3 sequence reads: CASSSLNQPQHF. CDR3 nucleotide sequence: TGTGCCAGCAGTTCGTTAAATCAGCCCCAGCATTTT.

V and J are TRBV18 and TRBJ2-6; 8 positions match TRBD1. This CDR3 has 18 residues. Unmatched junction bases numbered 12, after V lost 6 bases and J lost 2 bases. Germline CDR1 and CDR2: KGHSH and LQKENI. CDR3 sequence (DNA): TGTGCCAGCTCCCGAGGTCCCCAGGGGGCAACTGGGGCCAACGTCCTGACTTTC. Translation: CASSRGPQGATGANVLTF.

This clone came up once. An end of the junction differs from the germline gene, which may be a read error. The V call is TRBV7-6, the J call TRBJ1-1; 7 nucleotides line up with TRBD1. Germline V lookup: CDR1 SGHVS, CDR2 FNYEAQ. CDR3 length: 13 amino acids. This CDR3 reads CASSLAGTDEAFF. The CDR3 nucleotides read TGTGCCAGCAGCCTAGCCGGGACAGATGAAGCTTTCTTT.

In DNA form, the CDR3 reads TGTGCCAGCAGCTTTTCCCAGGGACAGGGCGCCACTGAAGCTTTCTTT. It codes for CASSFSQGQGATEAFF. The V call is TRBV11-2, the J call TRBJ1-1; 9 bases match TRBD1. V was pared by 3 bases and J by 4 bases, with 9 bases of the junction left unmatched. The germline V gene has CDR1 SGHAT and CDR2 FQNNGV. CDR3 length: 16 amino acids.

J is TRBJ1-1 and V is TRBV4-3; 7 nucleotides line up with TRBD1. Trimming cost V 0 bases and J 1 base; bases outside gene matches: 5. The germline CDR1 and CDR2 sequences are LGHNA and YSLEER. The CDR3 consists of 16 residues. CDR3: CASSQDAGQRNTEAFF. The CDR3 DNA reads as TGCGCCAGCAGCCAAGATGCGGGACAGAGGAACACTGAAGCTTTCTTT.

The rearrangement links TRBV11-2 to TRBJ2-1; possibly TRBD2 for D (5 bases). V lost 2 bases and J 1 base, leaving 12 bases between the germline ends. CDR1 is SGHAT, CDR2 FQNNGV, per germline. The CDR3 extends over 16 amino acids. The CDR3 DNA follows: TGTGCCAGCAGCTTAATGAGGACTCCATCCTACAATGAGCAGTTCTTC. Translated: CASSLMRTPSYNEQFF.

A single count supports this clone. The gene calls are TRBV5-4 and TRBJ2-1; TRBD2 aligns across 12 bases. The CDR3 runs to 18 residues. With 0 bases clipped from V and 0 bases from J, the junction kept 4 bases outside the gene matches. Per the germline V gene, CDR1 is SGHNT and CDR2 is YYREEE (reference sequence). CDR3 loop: CASSLGLAGVTSYNEQFF. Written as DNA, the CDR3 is TGTGCCAGCAGCTTGGGACTAGCGGGGGTCACCTCCTACAATGAGCAGTTCTTC. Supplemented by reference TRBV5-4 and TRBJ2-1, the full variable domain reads ETGVTQSPTHLIKTRGQQVTLRCSSQSGHNTVSWYQQALGQGPQFIFQYYREEENGRGNFPPRFSGLQFPNYSSELNVNALELDDSALYLCASSLGLAGVTSYNEQFFGPGTRLTVL.

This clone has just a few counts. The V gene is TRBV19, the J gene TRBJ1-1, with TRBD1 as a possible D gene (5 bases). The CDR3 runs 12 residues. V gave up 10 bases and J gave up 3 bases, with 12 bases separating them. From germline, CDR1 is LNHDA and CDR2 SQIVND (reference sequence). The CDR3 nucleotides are TGTGCCACAACGGAGGGGTACACTGAAGCTTTCTTT. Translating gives CATTEGYTEAFF.

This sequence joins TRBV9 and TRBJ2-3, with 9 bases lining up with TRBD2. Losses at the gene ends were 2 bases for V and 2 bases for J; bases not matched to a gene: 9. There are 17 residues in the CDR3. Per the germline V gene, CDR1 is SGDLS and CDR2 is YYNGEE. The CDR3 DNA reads TGTGCCAGCAGCGTGTCTACAGCGGGGGGCACCACAGATACGCAGTATTTT. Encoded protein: CASSVSTAGGTTDTQYF.

This CDR3 is CASRLQGANTGELFF. CDR3 DNA: TGTGCCAGCAGACTACAGGGGGCGAACACCGGGGAGCTGTTTTTT. The rearrangement links TRBV2 to TRBJ2-2, with 8 bases aligning to TRBD1. The CDR3 is 15 residues long. Germline CDR1 is SNHLY and CDR2 is FYNNEI. The trim removed 6 bases at V and 0 bases at J, leaving 3 bases unmatched.

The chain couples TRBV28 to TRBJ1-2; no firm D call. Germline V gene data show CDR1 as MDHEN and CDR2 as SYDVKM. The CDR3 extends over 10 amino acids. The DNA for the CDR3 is TGTGGGTCGGGTTTTCATGGCTACACCTTC. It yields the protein CGSGFHGYTF.

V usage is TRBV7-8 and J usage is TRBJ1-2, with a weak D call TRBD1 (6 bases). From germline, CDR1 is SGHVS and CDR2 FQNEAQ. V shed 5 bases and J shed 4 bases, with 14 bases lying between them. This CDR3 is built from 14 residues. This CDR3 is CASSAGGGSYGYTF. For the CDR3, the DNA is TGTGCCAGCAGCGCGGGCGGGGGCTCCTATGGCTACACCTTC.

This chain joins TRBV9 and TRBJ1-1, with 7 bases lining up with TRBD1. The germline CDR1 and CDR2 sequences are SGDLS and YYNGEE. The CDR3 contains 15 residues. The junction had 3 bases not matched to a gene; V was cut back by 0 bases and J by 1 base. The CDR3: CASSVGAGGNTEAFF. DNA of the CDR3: TGTGCCAGCAGCGTAGGGGCAGGGGGGAACACTGAAGCTTTCTTT. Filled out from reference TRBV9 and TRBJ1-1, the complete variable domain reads DSGVTQTPKHLITATGQRVTLRCSPRSGDLSVYWYQQSLDQGLQFLIQYYNGEERAKGNILERFSAQQFPDLHSELNLSSLELGDSALYFCASSVGAGGNTEAFFGQGTRLTVV.

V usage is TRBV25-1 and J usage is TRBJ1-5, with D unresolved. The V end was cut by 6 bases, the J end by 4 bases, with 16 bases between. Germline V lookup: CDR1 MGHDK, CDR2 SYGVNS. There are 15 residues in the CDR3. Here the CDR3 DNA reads TGTGCCAGCAGGGGCGATGGCCCAGGAAATCAGCCCCAGCATTTT. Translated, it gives CASRGDGPGNQPQHF.

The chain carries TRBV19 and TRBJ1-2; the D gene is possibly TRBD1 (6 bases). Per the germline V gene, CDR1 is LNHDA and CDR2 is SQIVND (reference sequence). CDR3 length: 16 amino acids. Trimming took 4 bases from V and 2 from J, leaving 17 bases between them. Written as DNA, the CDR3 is TGTGCCAGTAGTACCCGGAGCCTTCAGGGGAACTATGGCTACACCTTC. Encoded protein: CASSTRSLQGNYGYTF.

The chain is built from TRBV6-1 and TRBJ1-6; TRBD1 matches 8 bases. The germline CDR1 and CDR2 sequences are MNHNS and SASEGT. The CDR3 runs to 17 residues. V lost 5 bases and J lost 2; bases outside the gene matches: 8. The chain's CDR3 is CASSKGQGWTYNSPLHF. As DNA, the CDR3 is TGTGCCAGCAGTAAAGGACAGGGATGGACCTATAATTCACCCCTCCACTTT.

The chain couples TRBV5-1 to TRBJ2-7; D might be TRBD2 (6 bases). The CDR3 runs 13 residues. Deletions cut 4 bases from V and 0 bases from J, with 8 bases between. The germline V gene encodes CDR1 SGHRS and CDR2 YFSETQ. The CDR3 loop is CASSGGYSYEQYF. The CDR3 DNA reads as TGCGCCAGCAGCGGGGGGTACTCCTACGAGCAGTACTTC.

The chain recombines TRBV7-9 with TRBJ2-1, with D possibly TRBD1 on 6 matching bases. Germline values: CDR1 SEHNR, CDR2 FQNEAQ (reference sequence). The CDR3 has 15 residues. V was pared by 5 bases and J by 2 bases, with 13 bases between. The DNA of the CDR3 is TGTGCCAGCAGCCCAGACAGGCCGCCCTACAATGAGCAGTTCTTC. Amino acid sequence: CASSPDRPPYNEQFF. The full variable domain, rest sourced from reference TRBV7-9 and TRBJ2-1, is DTGVSQNPRHKITKRGQNVTFRCDPISEHNRLYWYRQTLGQGPEFLTYFQNEAQLEKSRLLSDRFSAERPKGSFSTLEIQRTEQGDSAMYLCASSPDRPPYNEQFFGPGTRLTVL.

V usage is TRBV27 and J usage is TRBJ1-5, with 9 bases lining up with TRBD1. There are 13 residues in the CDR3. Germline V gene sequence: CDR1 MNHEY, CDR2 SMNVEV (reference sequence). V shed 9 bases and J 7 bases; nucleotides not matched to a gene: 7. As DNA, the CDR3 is TGTGCCAGTAGACAGGGGGTTGAACAGCCCCAGCATTTT. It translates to CASRQGVEQPQHF.

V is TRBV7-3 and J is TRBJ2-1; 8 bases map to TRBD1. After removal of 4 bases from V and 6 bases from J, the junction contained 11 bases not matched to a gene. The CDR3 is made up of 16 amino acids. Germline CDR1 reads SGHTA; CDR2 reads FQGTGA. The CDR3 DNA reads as TGTGCCAGCAGCTCGACGGTCGGGACAGGCTCCAATGAGCAGTTCTTC. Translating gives CASSSTVGTGSNEQFF.

In nucleotides, the CDR3 is TGTGCCAGCAGCTTCTGGAGACAGGGGGAAGGCTACACCTTC. This translates into CASSFWRQGEGYTF. This chain joins TRBV7-2 and TRBJ1-2, with 9 bases that match TRBD1. The CDR3 loop spans 14 amino acids. Trimming cost V 3 bases and J 8 bases; bases outside gene matches: 7. The germline V gene has CDR1 SGHTA and CDR2 FQGNSA.

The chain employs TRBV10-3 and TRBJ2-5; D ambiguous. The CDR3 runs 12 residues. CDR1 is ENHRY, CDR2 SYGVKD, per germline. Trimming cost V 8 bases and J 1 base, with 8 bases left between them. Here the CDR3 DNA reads TGTGCCATCGGCGACACCCAAGAGACCCAGTACTTC. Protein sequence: CAIGDTQETQYF.

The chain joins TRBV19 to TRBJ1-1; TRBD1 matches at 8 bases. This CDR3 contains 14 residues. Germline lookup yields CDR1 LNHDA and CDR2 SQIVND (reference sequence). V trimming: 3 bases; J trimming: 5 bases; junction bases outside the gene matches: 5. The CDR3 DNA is TGTGCCAGTAGTATGGACAGGGTCGAAACTGAAGCTTTCTTT. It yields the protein CASSMDRVETEAFF.

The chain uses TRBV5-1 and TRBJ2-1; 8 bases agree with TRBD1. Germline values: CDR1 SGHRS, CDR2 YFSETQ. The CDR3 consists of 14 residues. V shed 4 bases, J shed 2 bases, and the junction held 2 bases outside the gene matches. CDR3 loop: CASSGDRTYNEQFF. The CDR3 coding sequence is TGCGCCAGCAGCGGGGACAGGACCTACAATGAGCAGTTCTTC.

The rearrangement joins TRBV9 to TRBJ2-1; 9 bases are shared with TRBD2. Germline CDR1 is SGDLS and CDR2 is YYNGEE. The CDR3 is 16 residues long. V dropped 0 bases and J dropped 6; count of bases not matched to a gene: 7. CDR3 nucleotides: TGTGCCAGCAGCGTAGGGAGCGGGGGGCCGATCAATGAGCAGTTCTTC. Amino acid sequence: CASSVGSGGPINEQFF.

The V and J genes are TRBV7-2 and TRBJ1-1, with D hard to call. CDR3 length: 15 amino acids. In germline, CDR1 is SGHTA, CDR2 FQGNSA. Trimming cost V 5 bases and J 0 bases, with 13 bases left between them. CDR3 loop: CASSPRVLMNTEAFF. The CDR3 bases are TGTGCCAGCAGCCCCCGGGTGCTGATGAACACTGAAGCTTTCTTT.

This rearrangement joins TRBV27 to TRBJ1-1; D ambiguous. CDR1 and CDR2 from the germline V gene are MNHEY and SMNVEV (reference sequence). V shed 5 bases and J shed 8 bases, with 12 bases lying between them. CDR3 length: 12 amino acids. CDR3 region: CASSRFGAEAFF. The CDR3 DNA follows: TGTGCCAGCAGTCGGTTTGGTGCCGAAGCTTTCTTT.

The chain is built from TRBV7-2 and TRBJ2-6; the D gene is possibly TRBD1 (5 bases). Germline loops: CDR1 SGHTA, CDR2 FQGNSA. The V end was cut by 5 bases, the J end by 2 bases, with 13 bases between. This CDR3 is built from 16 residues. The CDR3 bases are TGTGCCAGCAGCGTTTCAGGGTATCCTGGGGCCAACGTCCTGACTTTC. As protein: CASSVSGYPGANVLTF.

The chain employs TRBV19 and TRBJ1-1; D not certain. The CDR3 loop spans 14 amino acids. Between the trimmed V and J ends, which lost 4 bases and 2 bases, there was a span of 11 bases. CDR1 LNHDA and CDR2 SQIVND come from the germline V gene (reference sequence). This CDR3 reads CASSKNSVNTEAFF. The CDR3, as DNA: TGTGCCAGTAGTAAAAATTCAGTAAACACTGAAGCTTTCTTT.

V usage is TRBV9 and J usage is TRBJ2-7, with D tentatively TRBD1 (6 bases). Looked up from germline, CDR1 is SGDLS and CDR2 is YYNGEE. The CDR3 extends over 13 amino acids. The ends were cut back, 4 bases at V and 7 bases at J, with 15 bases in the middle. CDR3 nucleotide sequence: TGTGCCAGCAGCCAGCCCCAAGACAGGGAGCAGTACTTC. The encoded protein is CASSQPQDREQYF.